Listed below are T cell receptor beta chains from one sample, sequenced in a study of Graves' ophthalmopathy and Graves' hyperthyroidism. TCRdb reprocessed the multiplex PCR reads via MiXCR and lists one record per CDR3 protein. The sample includes around 1,000,000 distinct CDR3 sequences, about 36% seen only once; the top ten take roughly 10%. Sequencing input: peripheral blood or thyroid tissue (not recorded which). The source of these receptors is an adult man with Graves' hyperthyroidism. Each CDR3 is given with its conserved first and last residue. The D gene is left open where the match is weak. Clone size, where shown, is once, few, many, or a class for clones that have expanded.

d_gene	v_gene	j_gene	abundance	CDR3nt	CDR3aa
.	TRBV24-1	TRBJ2-3	.	TGTGCCACCAGTGATCCCAGGGGCGCAGATACGCAGTATTTT	CATSDPRGADTQYF
.	TRBV10-3	TRBJ1-5	few	TGTGCCAGCAGATACGGATTCAATCAGCCCCAGCATTTT	CASRYGFNQPQHF
TRBD1	TRBV20-1	TRBJ1-2	few	TGCAGTGCTACGACAGGGGTTGGCTACACCTTC	CSATTGVGYTF
TRBD2	TRBV7-2	TRBJ2-5	many	TGTGCCAGCAGCTTAGAGTTGCGGGGGGGAGAGACCCAGTACTTC	CASSLELRGGETQYF
TRBD1	TRBV4-1	TRBJ2-7	few	TGCGCCAGCAGCCAACCTACAGGGGGCTACGAGCAGTACTTC	CASSQPTGGYEQYF
TRBD2	TRBV29-1	TRBJ2-5	.	TGCAGCGTTGAGGGACTAGTTGGAGAGACCCAGTACTTC	CSVEGLVGETQYF
.	TRBV6-6	TRBJ2-5	many	TGTGCCAGCAACATGAAAGGAAAGCAAGAGACCCAGTACTTC	CASNMKGKQETQYF
.	TRBV19	TRBJ1-5	many	TGTGCCAGTGCAGAGGGGCCGGGGAGCAATCAGCCCCAGCATTTT	CASAEGPGSNQPQHF
.	TRBV7-6	TRBJ2-6	.	TGTGCCAGCAGCCTAACCGAAGGGGCCAACGTCCTGACTTTC	CASSLTEGANVLTF
.	TRBV12-3/TRBV12-4	TRBJ1-4	.	TGTGCCAGCAGTCCCCTAGACAGGAATGGTGAAAAACTGTTTTTT	CASSPLDRNGEKLFF
TRBD1	TRBV7-8	TRBJ2-2	many	TGTGCCAGCAGGGGACAGGGGGACTCCGGGGAGCTGTTTTTT	CASRGQGDSGELFF
.	TRBV19	TRBJ1-1	many	TGTGCCAGTGGCAACACACAGAACACTGAAGCTTTCTTT	CASGNTQNTEAFF
.	TRBV19	TRBJ1-2	few	TGTGCCAGTAGTATAAAGGGGTATGGCTACACCTTC	CASSIKGYGYTF
TRBD1	TRBV7-2	TRBJ1-1	.	TGTGCCAGCAGCTATCGACAGGGGACGGTGGATGAAGCTTTCTTT	CASSYRQGTVDEAFF
TRBD2	TRBV24-1	TRBJ2-7	.	TGTGCCAGCAGTTTACGGCTAGCGGGAGGAATGGAGTACTTC	CASSLRLAGGMEYF
.	TRBV10-3	TRBJ1-1	.	TGTGCCATCAGGGGGTCGGGGATCTCATACACTGAAGCTTTCTTT	CAIRGSGISYTEAFF
TRBD1	TRBV7-2	TRBJ2-5	many	TGTGCCAGCAGCCCCTCGGGGACAGGGGGCTGGGAGACCCAGTACTTC	CASSPSGTGGWETQYF
.	TRBV29-1	TRBJ2-5	.	TGCAACTACCGGGACACCTCACGTAGTGAGACCCAGTACTTC	CNYRDTSRSETQYF
.	TRBV4-3	TRBJ1-5	.	TGCGCCAGCAGCCAAGACGCCGGAGTACAGCCCCAGCATTTT	CASSQDAGVQPQHF
.	TRBV7-9	TRBJ2-7	many	TGTGCCAGCAGCGGAGACAGGAGTGAGAGTTCCGAGCAGTACTTC	CASSGDRSESSEQYF